A single T cell receptor beta chain is shown here with its context. Its antigen is currently unknown. CDR3 length: 14 amino acids. The germline CDR1 and CDR2 sequences are LGHNA and YNFKEQ. Deletions cut 1 base from V and 2 bases from J, with 8 bases between. The investigators reverse transcribed all of the isolated RNA, so they sequenced expressed TCRB transcripts. TCRdb's copy holds only in-frame clones and misses some; the assay was immunoSEQ multiplex PCR. The sample has some 270,000 clones, roughly 8% seen once; the top ten hold roughly 1%. This record belongs to a study of beta chain features in type 1 diabetes. Study conclusions and caveats: In all four CD4+ subsets, TCRB CDR3 length was significantly, moderately reduced in type 1 diabetes.

The gene calls are TRBV4-2 and TRBJ1-1; D is unresolved. Sequencing input: central memory CD4+ T cells from blood. The sequence derives from a young woman in good health. CDR3 DNA: TGTGCCAGCAGCCAAGTGGCCAGCAACACTGAAGCTTTCTTT. Amino acid sequence: CASSQVASNTEAFF.